This T cell receptor (beta chain) stems from a study of PD-1 blockade in classical Hodgkin lymphoma. Study-level findings and limits: Later analyses included only patients treated at least 1 year post-ASCT. Relative to healthy donors, newly diagnosed patients reportedly had lower baseline TCR diversity, which was reported as lower still in relapsed/refractory patients.

The length of the CDR3 is 14 residues. V dropped 4 bases and J dropped 8 bases, with 15 bases sitting between them. In germline, CDR1 is MNHEY, CDR2 SVGAGI. Time point of the sample: cycle 4 day 1 (C4D1), after around six weeks of nivolumab. Following autologous stem cell transplantation, relapse occurred in every patient, and exposure to brentuximab vedotin varied. As for this clone: What it binds is not known.

Clones were sequenced by immunoSEQ multiplex PCR, and TCRdb holds only the in-frame ones, with some missing. The data show over 80,000 clones, more than 70% seen once. This TCR was recovered from a human donor with classical Hodgkin lymphoma. The gene calls are TRBV6-5 and TRBJ2-1; weak D call: TRBD2 (5 bases). The material was peripheral blood mononuclear cells (PBMCs), obtained before the fourth cycle of nivolumab. CDR3 nucleotides: TGTGCCAGCAGTTCCCGCGGGCCGGTGGATGAGCAGTTCTTC. Translated, it gives CASSSRGPVDEQFF.